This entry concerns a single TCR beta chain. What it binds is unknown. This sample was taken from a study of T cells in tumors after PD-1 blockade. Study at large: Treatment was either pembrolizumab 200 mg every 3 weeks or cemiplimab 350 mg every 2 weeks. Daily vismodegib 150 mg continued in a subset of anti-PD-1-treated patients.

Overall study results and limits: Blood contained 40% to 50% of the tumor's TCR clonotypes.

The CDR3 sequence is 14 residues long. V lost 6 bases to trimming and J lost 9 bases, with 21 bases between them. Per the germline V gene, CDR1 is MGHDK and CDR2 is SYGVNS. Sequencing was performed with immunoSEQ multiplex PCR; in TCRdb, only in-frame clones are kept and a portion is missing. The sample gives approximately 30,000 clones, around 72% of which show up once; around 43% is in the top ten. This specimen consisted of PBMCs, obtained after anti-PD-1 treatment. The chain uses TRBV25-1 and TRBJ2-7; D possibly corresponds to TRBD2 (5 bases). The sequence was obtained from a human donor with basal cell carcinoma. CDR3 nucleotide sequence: TGTGCCAGCAGGGAGGCAGGTGCTCTACGTGGGCAGTACTTC. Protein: CASREAGALRGQYF.